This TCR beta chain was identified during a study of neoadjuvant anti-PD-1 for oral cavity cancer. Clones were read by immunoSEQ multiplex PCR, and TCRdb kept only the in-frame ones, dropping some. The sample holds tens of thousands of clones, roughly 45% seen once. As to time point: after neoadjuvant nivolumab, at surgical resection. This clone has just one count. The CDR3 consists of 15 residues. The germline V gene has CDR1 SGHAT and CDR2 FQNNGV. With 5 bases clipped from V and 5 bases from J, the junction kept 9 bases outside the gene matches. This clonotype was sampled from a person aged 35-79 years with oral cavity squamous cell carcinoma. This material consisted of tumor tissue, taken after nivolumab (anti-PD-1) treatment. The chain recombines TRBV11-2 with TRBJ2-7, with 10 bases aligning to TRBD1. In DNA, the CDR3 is TGTGCCAGCAGCCAGTCCGGGACAGGGGTGGACGAGCAGTACTTC. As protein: CASSQSGTGVDEQYF.